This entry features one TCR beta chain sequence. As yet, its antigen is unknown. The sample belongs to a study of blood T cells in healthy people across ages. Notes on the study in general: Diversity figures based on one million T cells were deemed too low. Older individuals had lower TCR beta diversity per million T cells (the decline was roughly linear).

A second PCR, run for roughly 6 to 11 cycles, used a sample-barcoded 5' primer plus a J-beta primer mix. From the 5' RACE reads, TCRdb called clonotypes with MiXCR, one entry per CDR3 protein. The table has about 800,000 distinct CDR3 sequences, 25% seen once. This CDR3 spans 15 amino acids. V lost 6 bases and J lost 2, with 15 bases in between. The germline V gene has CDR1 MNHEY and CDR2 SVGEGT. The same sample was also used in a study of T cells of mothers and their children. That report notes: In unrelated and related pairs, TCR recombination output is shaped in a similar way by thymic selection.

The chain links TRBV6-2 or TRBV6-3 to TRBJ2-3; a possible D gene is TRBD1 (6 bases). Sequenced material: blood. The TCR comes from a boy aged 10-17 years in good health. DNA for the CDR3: TGTGCCAGCAGATCTCCGGACAGATACACAGATACGCAGTATTTT. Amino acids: CASRSPDRYTDTQYF.